The next 15 T cell receptor beta chains were all read from a single sample in a study of regulatory T cells in long-lasting Graves disease. iRepertoire HTBI primers and Arm-PCR of CDR3 regions built TCR beta libraries. TCRdb ran MiXCR on the multiplex PCR reads and lists one entry per CDR3 protein. The profile shows about 460,000 distinct CDR3 sequences, roughly 15% of them singletons. Time point of the sample: newly diagnosed GD, antithyroid drugs for less than 3 months. RNA isolated from PBMCs was used to make the TCR library. The sample was also reused in another study, on T cells in Graves' hyperthyroidism and ophthalmopathy.

Specimen: peripheral blood mononuclear cells (PBMCs), collected at new diagnosis, from a patient treated with antithyroid drugs. These receptor sequences come from a woman in her forties or fifties with Graves disease.

The rearrangement links TRBV7-8 to TRBJ2-7; TRBD2 matches 10 bases. V lost 4 bases and J lost 6; bases outside the gene matches: 15. Germline lookup yields CDR1 SGHVS and CDR2 FQNEAQ. This CDR3 contains 17 residues. The CDR3: CASSSVAFASGSPEQYF. The CDR3 DNA follows: TGTGCCAGCAGCTCAGTAGCGTTTGCTAGCGGGAGCCCCGAGCAGTACTTC.

There are many counts of this clonotype. The V gene is TRBV7-9, the J gene TRBJ1-1; D unresolved. The CDR3 has 13 residues. V gave up 1 base and J gave up 3 bases, with 6 bases separating them. Germline lookup yields CDR1 SEHNR and CDR2 FQNEAQ (reference sequence). In nucleotides, the CDR3 is TGTGCCAGCAGCTTAGATACAGACACTGAAGCTTTCTTT. Amino acids: CASSLDTDTEAFF.

This clonotype was recorded at least ten times. The CDR3 region is CATSRGGLPHYEQYF. Here the CDR3 DNA reads TGTGCCACCAGCAGAGGGGGACTACCCCACTACGAGCAGTACTTC. The V call is TRBV15, the J call TRBJ2-7; 7 bases are shared with TRBD2. The trim removed 1 base at V and 3 bases at J, leaving 6 bases unmatched. Per germline, CDR1 LNHNV and CDR2 YYDKDF (reference sequence). This CDR3 has 15 amino acids.

This chain connects TRBV10-3 to TRBJ1-6; tentatively, D is TRBD1 (5 bases). V shed 10 bases and J shed 7 bases, with 29 bases lying between them. From germline, CDR1 is ENHRY and CDR2 SYGVKD. The CDR3 consists of 18 residues. The chain's CDR3 is CASTAWGGRGDLNSPLHF. The CDR3 DNA reads as TGTGCCAGCACCGCGTGGGGCGGACGGGGGGACCTGAATTCACCCCTCCACTTT.

The chain recombines TRBV20-1 with TRBJ2-3; 8 nucleotides line up with TRBD2. Germline values: CDR1 DFQATT, CDR2 SNEGSKA (reference sequence). Losses at the gene ends were 0 bases for V and 1 base for J; bases not matched to a gene: 3. The CDR3 is 15 residues long. The CDR3 reads CSARDRGGGTDTQYF. The CDR3 nucleotides are TGCAGTGCTAGAGATCGGGGGGGTGGCACAGATACGCAGTATTTT.

This clonotype has a count of ten or more. The chain has TRBV28 and TRBJ1-1, with TRBD1 identical over 7 bases. Germline CDR1 MDHEN, CDR2 SYDVKM. Losses at the gene ends were 7 bases for V and 0 bases for J; bases not matched to a gene: 17. The CDR3 has 18 amino acids. The chain's CDR3 is CASTPPRGQRIMNTEAFF. Here the CDR3 DNA reads TGTGCCAGCACCCCGCCCCGGGGACAGAGGATAATGAACACTGAAGCTTTCTTT.

This clonotype was observed many times. The J gene is TRBJ2-4, the V gene TRBV30; D might be TRBD1 (6 bases). Per germline, CDR1 GTSNPN and CDR2 SVGIG (reference sequence). The CDR3 is made up of 12 amino acids. Between the trimmed V and J ends, which lost 2 bases and 9 bases, there was a span of 11 bases. As DNA, the CDR3 is TGTGCCTGGAGTACAGGACAGCTCATTCAGTACTTC. Residues: CAWSTGQLIQYF.

V is TRBV2 and J is TRBJ2-7; the match to TRBD1 covers 7 bases. Germline V CDR1 and CDR2: SNHLY, FYNNEI. Losses at the gene ends were 6 bases for V and 3 bases for J; bases not matched to a gene: 5. The CDR3 loop spans 13 amino acids. The CDR3 nucleotides are TGTGCCAGCAGAGGGACAGTTTACTACGAGCAGTACTTC. Protein product: CASRGTVYYEQYF.

In this sample, this clonotype turned up many times. The J gene is TRBJ1-4, the V gene TRBV28, with 8 nucleotides matching TRBD1. With V trimmed by 3 bases and J by 8 bases, 2 bases remained unmatched. Germline-derived CDR1 and CDR2 are MDHEN and SYDVKM. The CDR3 totals 13 residues. CDR3 sequence (DNA): TGTGCCAGCAGTTTTTCAGGGGGCGAAAAACTGTTTTTT. It codes for CASSFSGGEKLFF.

This clonotype showed up many times. This chain connects TRBV28 to TRBJ1-3; D uncertain. Germline CDR1 and CDR2: MDHEN and SYDVKM. The CDR3 is made up of 16 amino acids. The V and J ends lost 3 bases and 0 bases respectively, with 12 bases between them. The CDR3: CASSFEVPYSGNTIYF. DNA of the CDR3: TGTGCCAGCAGTTTTGAGGTTCCCTACTCTGGAAACACCATATATTTT.

This clonotype was seen more than once but under ten times. The chain carries TRBV29-1 and TRBJ2-1; D is unresolved. The CDR3 is 14 residues long. Germline CDR1 and CDR2: SQVTM and ANQGSEA. Deletions cut 4 bases from V and 4 bases from J, with 14 bases between. The CDR3 protein is CSVAAPESYNEQFF. In DNA, the CDR3 is TGCAGCGTTGCGGCGCCAGAATCTTACAATGAGCAGTTCTTC.

In its sample, this clonotype was seen many times. This chain joins TRBV7-9 and TRBJ2-7, with 7 bases that match TRBD2. This CDR3 spans 15 amino acids. Germline CDR1 and CDR2: SEHNR and FQNEAQ (reference sequence). V was clipped by 6 bases and J by 1 base; unmatched bases: 9. CDR3 DNA sequence: TGTGCCAGCAGAGATGGCGGGAGTAATTCCTACGAGCAGTACTTC. It is translated as CASRDGGSNSYEQYF.

This clonotype was detected ten times or more. The chain recombines TRBV11-1 with TRBJ2-1; possible D gene TRBD2, 6 bases. The V gene's germline CDR1 is SGHAT and CDR2 FQDESV (reference sequence). This CDR3 is 16 amino acids long. V lost 1 base, J lost 0 bases, and 10 bases lay in between. The chain's CDR3 is CASSLGAGSSYNEQFF. In nucleotides, the CDR3 is TGTGCCAGCAGCTTAGGTGCGGGAAGCTCCTACAATGAGCAGTTCTTC.

V and J are TRBV20-1 and TRBJ2-7; TRBD2 matches at 7 bases. The CDR3 consists of 13 residues. The V gene end was trimmed by 3 bases and the J gene end by 0 bases; junction bases not matched to a gene: 2. The germline V gene encodes CDR1 DFQATT and CDR2 SNEGSKA (reference sequence). CDR3 loop: CSASGRSSYEQYF. The CDR3 DNA sequence: TGCAGTGCTAGCGGGAGGAGCTCCTACGAGCAGTACTTC.

The gene calls are TRBV20-1 and TRBJ1-5; the D is unclear. Germline CDR1 DFQATT, CDR2 SNEGSKA (reference sequence). The CDR3 length is 14 residues. V was trimmed by 0 bases and J by 6 bases, leaving 12 bases between them. In nucleotides, the CDR3 is TGCAGTGCTAGAGATCCGGCAACGGGTCAGCCCCAGCATTTT. Translation gives CSARDPATGQPQHF.